Sequencing of this TCR beta chain was carried out in a study of T cell changes during pregnancy in multiple sclerosis. Libraries were prepared by immunoSEQ multiplex PCR; TCRdb keeps only in-frame clonotypes and omits some of them. In the table there are approximately 59,000 clones, over 85% of which are singletons. There are 16 residues in the CDR3. CDR1 SGHDN and CDR2 FVKESK come from the germline V gene. Trimming took 7 bases from V and 3 from J; bases not matched to a gene: 8. This sequence originates from a female donor with multiple sclerosis, enrolled in a pregnancy study. The sequenced sample was CD4+ T cells from peripheral blood mononuclear cells, obtained before pregnancy. This chain links TRBV14 with TRBJ2-1, with 11 bases aligning to TRBD2. The CDR3 nucleotides are TGTGCCAGCAACCCTAGCGGGAGGACCTACTACAATGAGCAGTTCTTC. It encodes CASNPSGRTYYNEQFF.